What follows are 20 T cell receptor beta chains derived from one specimen sequenced in a study of cytomegalovirus exposure and HLA in healthy donors. Primers for the PCR totalled 60 Vbeta and 13 Jbeta. Clones were read by immunoSEQ multiplex PCR, and TCRdb kept only the in-frame ones, dropping some. The table for this sample gives 110,000 to 150,000 clones. Input material: PBMCs. The receptors originated from a woman aged 18-29 years in good health and CMV-seronegative.

This chain links TRBV5-8 with TRBJ2-1, with 7 bases matching TRBD2. Germline CDR1 and CDR2: SGHTS and YDEGEE. Trimming at V came to 4 bases and at J to 3 bases, leaving 13 bases not matched to a gene. The CDR3 runs to 17 residues. CDR3 DNA: TGTGCCAGCAGCCGGTCCCTGAATGGACTAGACTACAATGAGCAGTTCTTC. Translation gives CASSRSLNGLDYNEQFF.

The V and J genes are TRBV25-1 and TRBJ2-7; 10 bases are a match to TRBD2. Germline V CDR1 and CDR2: MGHDK, SYGVNS. The CDR3 sequence is 13 residues long. V lost 10 bases, J lost 3 bases, and 6 bases stayed unmatched. In nucleotides, the CDR3 is TGTGCCACATTGTCTAGCGGGAGCTACGAGCAGTACTTC. Protein: CATLSSGSYEQYF.

The chain carries TRBV6-6 and TRBJ2-1, with D hard to call. Germline V gene lookup returns CDR1 MNHNY and CDR2 SVGAGI (reference sequence). The CDR3 runs 11 residues. Deletions cut 5 bases from V and 5 bases from J, with 4 bases between. CDR3 loop: CASSVNNEQFF. The DNA for the CDR3 is TGTGCCAGCAGTGTAAACAATGAGCAGTTCTTC.

The gene calls are TRBV7-8 and TRBJ2-7, with 7 bases lining up with TRBD1. The V segment lost 1 base and the J segment 3 bases; nucleotides outside the gene matches: 3. CDR1 SGHVS and CDR2 FQNEAQ come from the germline V gene. The CDR3 length is 14 residues. The CDR3 here is CASSLGDSYYEQYF. The DNA of the CDR3 is TGTGCCAGCAGCTTAGGGGACAGCTACTACGAGCAGTACTTC.

The CDR3 protein is CASSEVGTGTNEKLFF. CDR3 DNA sequence: TGTGCCAGCAGTGAAGTAGGGACAGGGACGAATGAAAAACTGTTTTTT. The chain couples TRBV2 to TRBJ1-4, with TRBD1 matching 9 bases. The germline CDR1 and CDR2 sequences are SNHLY and FYNNEI. There are 16 residues in the CDR3. The trim removed 1 base at V and 5 bases at J, leaving 5 bases unmatched.

The chain joins TRBV6-5 to TRBJ2-7; 11 bases fit TRBD2. The CDR3 spans 15 residues. CDR1 MNHEY and CDR2 SVGAGI come from the germline V gene. V lost 4 bases to trimming and J lost 2 bases; unmatched junction nucleotides: 4. For the CDR3, the DNA is TGTGCCAGCAGTTCGGGGACTAGCGGACCCTACGAGCAGTACTTC. Its translation is CASSSGTSGPYEQYF.

The CDR3 coding sequence is TGTGCCAGCAGCCTCCCCGCGGGGACAGGGAGGACTGAAGCTTTCTTT. Residues: CASSLPAGTGRTEAFF. The chain couples TRBV7-9 to TRBJ1-1, with 9 bases lining up with TRBD1. CDR1 and CDR2 from the germline V gene are SEHNR and FQNEAQ (reference sequence). The CDR3 has 16 residues. V was pared by 5 bases and J by 5 bases, with 12 bases of the junction left unmatched.

This chain links TRBV7-2 with TRBJ2-5, with 10 bases matching TRBD2. The germline V gene has CDR1 SGHTA and CDR2 FQGNSA. The J segment lost 5 bases and the V segment lost 2 bases, leaving 5 bases of the junction unmatched. This CDR3 contains 15 residues. In nucleotides, the CDR3 is TGTGCCAGCAGCTTAAATGGTAGCGGGAGGGAGACCCAGTACTTC. This gives the protein CASSLNGSGRETQYF.

The chain carries TRBV5-1 and TRBJ2-3; TRBD2 matches 7 bases. J was trimmed by 4 bases and V by 2 bases; bases with no gene match: 4. Germline V gene sequence: CDR1 SGHRS, CDR2 YFSETQ. CDR3 length: 14 residues. The CDR3 is CASSLGTIADTQYF. The CDR3 coding sequence is TGCGCCAGCAGCTTAGGGACTATAGCAGATACGCAGTATTTT. Supplemented by reference TRBV5-1 and TRBJ2-3, the full variable domain reads KAGVTQTPRYLIKTRGQQVTLSCSPISGHRSVSWYQQTPGQGLQFLFEYFSETQRNKGNFPGRFSGRQFSNSRSEMNVSTLELGDSALYLCASSLGTIADTQYFGPGTRLTVL.

The V call is TRBV18, the J call TRBJ1-5; no reliable D call. With 3 bases removed from V and 4 bases from J, the gap between germline ends came to 10 bases. There are 14 residues in the CDR3. Germline CDR1 KGHSH, CDR2 LQKENI. The CDR3 region has the DNA TGTGCCAGCTCACCTGCTGGGCCTAATCAGCCCCAGCATTTT. It encodes CASSPAGPNQPQHF.

The rearrangement uses TRBV7-3 and TRBJ2-4; TRBD2 might be the D (5 bases). This CDR3 spans 15 amino acids. The V gene lost 5 bases and the J gene lost 5 bases, with 16 bases spanning the gap. The V gene's germline CDR1 is SGHTA and CDR2 FQGTGA. CDR3 in amino acids: CASSPRSSPQNIQYF. As DNA, the CDR3 is TGTGCCAGCAGCCCAAGGTCTAGCCCGCAAAACATTCAGTACTTC.

The chain carries TRBV2 and TRBJ2-1, with TRBD1 as a possible D gene (5 bases). The CDR3 loop spans 15 amino acids. The V gene lost 6 bases and the J gene lost 6 bases, with 18 bases spanning the gap. CDR1 is SNHLY and CDR2 is FYNNEI in the germline V gene. Here the CDR3 DNA reads TGTGCCAGCAGGCTCTATGGCGGCAGGGCCAATGAGCAGTTCTTC. Translated: CASRLYGGRANEQFF. The whole variable domain, remainder taken from reference TRBV2 and TRBJ2-1, is EPEVTQTPSHQVTQMGQEVILRCVPISNHLYFYWYRQILGQKVEFLVSFYNNEISEKSEIFDDQFSVERPDGSNFTLKIRSTKLEDSAMYFCASRLYGGRANEQFFGPGTRLTVL.

The rearrangement joins TRBV9 to TRBJ2-7; 9 positions match TRBD1. After removal of 3 bases from V and 0 bases from J, the junction contained 4 bases not matched to a gene. The CDR3 covers 15 residues. Germline CDR1 reads SGDLS; CDR2 reads YYNGEE. CDR3 DNA: TGTGCCAGCAGCGCCGGGACAGGGATCTCCTACGAGCAGTACTTC. This encodes CASSAGTGISYEQYF. The complete variable domain, with remaining parts taken from reference TRBV9 and TRBJ2-7, reads DSGVTQTPKHLITATGQRVTLRCSPRSGDLSVYWYQQSLDQGLQFLIQYYNGEERAKGNILERFSAQQFPDLHSELNLSSLELGDSALYFCASSAGTGISYEQYFGPGTRLTVT.

The CDR3: CASSLDVGGETQYF. The CDR3 region has the DNA TGTGCCAGCAGCTTAGATGTGGGCGGGGAGACCCAGTACTTC. The chain carries TRBV7-8 and TRBJ2-5; a weak D match, TRBD2 (5 bases). In germline, CDR1 is SGHVS, CDR2 FQNEAQ. CDR3 length: 14 amino acids. Deletions cut 1 base from V and 5 bases from J, with 11 bases between.

This sequence joins TRBV6-5 and TRBJ2-1; 9 bases are shared with TRBD2. The CDR3 is 16 amino acids. The V gene's germline CDR1 is MNHEY and CDR2 SVGAGI. Germline trimming cut 0 bases from V and 0 bases from J; bases unmatched to any gene: 0. The CDR3 here is CASSYSSGSSYNEQFF. The CDR3 DNA sequence: TGTGCCAGCAGTTACTCTAGCGGGAGCTCCTACAATGAGCAGTTCTTC.

The V and J genes are TRBV10-3 and TRBJ2-1; possible D gene TRBD2, 6 bases. The germline V gene encodes CDR1 ENHRY and CDR2 SYGVKD. Trimming pared 4 bases from V and 7 bases from J, leaving 17 bases between. This CDR3 spans 15 amino acids. The CDR3, as DNA: TGTGCCATCAGTGTACGGGGCCCCCGGGAGAATGAGCAGTTCTTC. Translating gives CAISVRGPRENEQFF.

The chain employs TRBV2 and TRBJ2-5; 11 nucleotides line up with TRBD1. Germline lookup yields CDR1 SNHLY and CDR2 FYNNEI. There are 12 residues in the CDR3. V was pared by 11 bases and J by 5 bases, with 4 bases of the junction left unmatched. CDR3 region: CAGTGGYETQYF. DNA of the CDR3: TGTGCCGGGACAGGGGGTTATGAGACCCAGTACTTC.

The chain links TRBV5-1 to TRBJ2-5; perhaps TRBD1 as D (5 bases). The CDR3 sequence is 14 residues long. Germline-derived CDR1 and CDR2 are SGHRS and YFSETQ. V shed 3 bases and J shed 5 bases, with 14 bases lying between them. This chain's CDR3 is CASSWGLQAETQYF. The DNA for the CDR3 is TGCGCCAGCAGCTGGGGCCTCCAGGCGGAGACCCAGTACTTC.

The V call is TRBV5-1, the J call TRBJ2-6; D remains unclear. Trimming took 1 base from V and 2 from J, leaving 10 bases between them. Germline CDR1 and CDR2: SGHRS and YFSETQ. The CDR3 totals 16 residues. The CDR3 DNA reads as TGCGCCAGCAGCTTGACACCTACTACTGGGGCCAACGTCCTGACTTTC. It specifies CASSLTPTTGANVLTF.

The chain carries TRBV29-1 and TRBJ1-5, with D tentatively TRBD1 (6 bases). Trimming stripped 5 bases from V and 4 bases from J, with 12 bases between. Per germline, CDR1 SQVTM and CDR2 ANQGSEA. This CDR3 comprises 13 residues. The CDR3 spells CSVNGRGNQPQHF. In DNA, the CDR3 is TGCAGCGTTAACGGGAGGGGGAATCAGCCCCAGCATTTT.